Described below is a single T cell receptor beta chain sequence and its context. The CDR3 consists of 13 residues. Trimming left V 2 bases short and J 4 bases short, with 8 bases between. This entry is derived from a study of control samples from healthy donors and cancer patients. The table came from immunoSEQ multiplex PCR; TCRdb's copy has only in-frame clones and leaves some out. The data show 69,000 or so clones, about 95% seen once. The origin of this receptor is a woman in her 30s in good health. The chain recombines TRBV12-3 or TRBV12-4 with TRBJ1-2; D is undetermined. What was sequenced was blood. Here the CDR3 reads CASSLKQTYGYTF. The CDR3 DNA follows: TGTGCCAGCAGTTTAAAACAGACCTATGGCTACACCTTC.